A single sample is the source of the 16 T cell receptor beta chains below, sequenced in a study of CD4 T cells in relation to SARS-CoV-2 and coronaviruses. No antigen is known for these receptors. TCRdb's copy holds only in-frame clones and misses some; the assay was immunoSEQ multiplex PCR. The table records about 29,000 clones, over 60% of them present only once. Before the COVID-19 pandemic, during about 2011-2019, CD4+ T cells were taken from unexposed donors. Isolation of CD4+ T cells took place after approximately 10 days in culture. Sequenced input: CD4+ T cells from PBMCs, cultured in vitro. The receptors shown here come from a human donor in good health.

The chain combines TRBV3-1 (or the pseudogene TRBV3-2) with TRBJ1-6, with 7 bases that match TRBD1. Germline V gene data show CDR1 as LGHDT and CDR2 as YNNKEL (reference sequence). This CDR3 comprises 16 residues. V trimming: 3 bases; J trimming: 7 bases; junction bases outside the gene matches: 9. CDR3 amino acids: CASSQPTGTDNSPLHF. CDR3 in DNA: TGTGCCAGCAGCCAGCCCACTGGGACAGACAATTCACCCCTCCACTTT.

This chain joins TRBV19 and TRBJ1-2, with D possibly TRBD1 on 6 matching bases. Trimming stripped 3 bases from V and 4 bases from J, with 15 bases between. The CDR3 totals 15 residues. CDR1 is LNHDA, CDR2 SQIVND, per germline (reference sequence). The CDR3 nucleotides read TGTGCCAGTAGTATTGGTGTAGGACAGAGCTATGGCTACACCTTC. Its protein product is CASSIGVGQSYGYTF.

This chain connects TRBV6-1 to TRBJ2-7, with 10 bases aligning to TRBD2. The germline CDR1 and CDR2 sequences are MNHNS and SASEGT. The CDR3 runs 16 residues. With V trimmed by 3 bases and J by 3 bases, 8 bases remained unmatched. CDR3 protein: CASSEPLAGSDYEQYF. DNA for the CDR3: TGTGCCAGCAGTGAGCCACTAGCGGGATCGGACTACGAGCAGTACTTC.

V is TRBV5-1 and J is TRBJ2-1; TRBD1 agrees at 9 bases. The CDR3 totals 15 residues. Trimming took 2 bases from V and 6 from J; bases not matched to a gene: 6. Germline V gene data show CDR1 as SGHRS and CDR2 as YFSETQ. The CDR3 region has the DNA TGCGCCAGCAGCTTAAGCGGACAGGGGACCAATGAGCAGTTCTTC. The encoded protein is CASSLSGQGTNEQFF.

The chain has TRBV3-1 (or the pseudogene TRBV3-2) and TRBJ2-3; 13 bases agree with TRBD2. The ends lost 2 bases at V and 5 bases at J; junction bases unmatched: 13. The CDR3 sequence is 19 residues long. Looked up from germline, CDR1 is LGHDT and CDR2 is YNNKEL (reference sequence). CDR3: CASSQYPKGLAGARDTQYF. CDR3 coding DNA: TGTGCCAGCAGCCAATATCCTAAAGGACTAGCGGGAGCTAGAGATACGCAGTATTTT.

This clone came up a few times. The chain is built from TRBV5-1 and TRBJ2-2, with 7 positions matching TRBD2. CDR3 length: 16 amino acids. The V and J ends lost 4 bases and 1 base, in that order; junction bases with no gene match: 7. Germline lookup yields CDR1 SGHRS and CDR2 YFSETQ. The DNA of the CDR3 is TGCGCCAGCAGCCCGTTAACGGGGGGGAACACCGGGGAGCTGTTTTTT. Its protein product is CASSPLTGGNTGELFF.

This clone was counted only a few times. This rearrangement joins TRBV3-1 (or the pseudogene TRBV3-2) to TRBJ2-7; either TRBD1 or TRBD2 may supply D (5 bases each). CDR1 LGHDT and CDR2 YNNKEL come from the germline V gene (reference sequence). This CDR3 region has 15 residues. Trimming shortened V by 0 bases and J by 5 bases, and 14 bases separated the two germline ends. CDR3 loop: CASSQEGWGRHEQYF. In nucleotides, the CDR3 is TGTGCCAGCAGCCAAGAGGGTTGGGGACGACACGAGCAGTACTTC.

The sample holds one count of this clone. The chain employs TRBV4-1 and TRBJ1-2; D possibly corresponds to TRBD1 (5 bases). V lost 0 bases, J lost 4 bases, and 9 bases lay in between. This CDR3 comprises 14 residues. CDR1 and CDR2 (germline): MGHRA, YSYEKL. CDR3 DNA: TGCGCCAGCAGCCAAGATGAAGGGGCCTATGGCTACACCTTC. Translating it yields CASSQDEGAYGYTF.

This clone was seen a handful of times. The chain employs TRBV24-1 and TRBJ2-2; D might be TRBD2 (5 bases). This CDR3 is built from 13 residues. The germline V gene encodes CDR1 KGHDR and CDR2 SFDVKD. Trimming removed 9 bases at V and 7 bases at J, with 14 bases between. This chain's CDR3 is CATASSAGGELFF. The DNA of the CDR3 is TGTGCCACCGCGTCGTCGGCGGGCGGGGAGCTGTTTTTT.

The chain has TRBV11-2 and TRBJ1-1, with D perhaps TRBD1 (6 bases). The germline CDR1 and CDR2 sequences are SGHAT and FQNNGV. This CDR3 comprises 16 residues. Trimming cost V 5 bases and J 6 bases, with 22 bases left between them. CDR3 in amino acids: CASSPSVGGPAPEAFF. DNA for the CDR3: TGTGCCAGCAGCCCAAGCGTGGGGGGGCCTGCTCCTGAAGCTTTCTTT.

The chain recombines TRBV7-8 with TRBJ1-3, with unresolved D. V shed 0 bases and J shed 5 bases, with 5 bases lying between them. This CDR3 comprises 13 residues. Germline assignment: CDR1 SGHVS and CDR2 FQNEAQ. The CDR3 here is CASSLAGRNTIYF. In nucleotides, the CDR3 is TGTGCCAGCAGCTTAGCCGGGAGAAACACCATATATTTT.

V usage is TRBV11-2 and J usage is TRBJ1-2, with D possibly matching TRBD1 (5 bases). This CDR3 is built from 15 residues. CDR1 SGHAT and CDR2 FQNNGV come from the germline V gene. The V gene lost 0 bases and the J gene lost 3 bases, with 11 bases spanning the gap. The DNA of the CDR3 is TGTGCCAGCAGCTTAGATATGGGGGGGGACTATGGCTACACCTTC. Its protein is CASSLDMGGDYGYTF. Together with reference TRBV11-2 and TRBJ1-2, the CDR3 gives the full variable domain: EAGVAQSPRYKIIEKRQSVAFWCNPISGHATLYWYQQILGQGPKLLIQFQNNGVVDDSQLPKDRFSAERLKGVDSTLKIQPAKLEDSAVYLCASSLDMGGDYGYTFGSGTRLTVV.

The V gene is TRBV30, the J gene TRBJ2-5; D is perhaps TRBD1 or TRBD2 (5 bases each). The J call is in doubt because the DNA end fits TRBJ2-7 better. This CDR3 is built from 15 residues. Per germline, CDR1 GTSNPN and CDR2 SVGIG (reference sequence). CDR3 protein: CAWRSIRDQVYEQYF. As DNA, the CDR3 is TGTGCCTGGAGATCGATTCGGGACCAAGTTTACGAGCAGTACTTC.

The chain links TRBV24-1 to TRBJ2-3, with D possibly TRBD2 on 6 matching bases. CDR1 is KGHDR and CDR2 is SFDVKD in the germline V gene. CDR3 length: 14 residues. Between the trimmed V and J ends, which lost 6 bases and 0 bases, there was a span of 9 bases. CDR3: CATSPGTSTDTQYF. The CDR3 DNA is TGTGCCACCAGTCCCGGGACTAGCACAGATACGCAGTATTTT.

The CDR3 region has the DNA TGTGCCAGCAGGCAAGACAGGGTTCATAATTCACCCCTCCACTTT. It encodes CASRQDRVHNSPLHF. This chain joins TRBV2 and TRBJ1-6, with 7 bases aligning to TRBD1. CDR3 length: 15 amino acids. CDR1 is SNHLY and CDR2 is FYNNEI in the germline V gene. Germline trimming cut 6 bases from V and 5 bases from J; bases unmatched to any gene: 7.

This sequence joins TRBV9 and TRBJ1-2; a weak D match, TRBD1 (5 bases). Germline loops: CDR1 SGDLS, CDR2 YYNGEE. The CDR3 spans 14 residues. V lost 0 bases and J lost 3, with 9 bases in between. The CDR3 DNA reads TGTGCCAGCAGCGTAGGGACACTGGACTATGGCTACACCTTC. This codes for CASSVGTLDYGYTF.